This TCR beta chain was profiled in a study of regulatory T cells in long-lasting Graves disease. In building TCR beta libraries, iRepertoire HTBI primers were used together with Arm-PCR of CDR3 regions. TCRdb recomputed calls from the multiplex PCR reads with MiXCR, one row per CDR3 protein. The sample lists about 400,000 distinct CDR3 sequences, about 15% occurring once. Described time point: newly diagnosed GD, antithyroid drugs for less than 3 months. TCR sequences were obtained from RNA taken from PBMCs. CDR1 is MNHEY and CDR2 is SMNVEV in the germline V gene (reference sequence). Trimming cost V 3 bases and J 6 bases; bases outside gene matches: 5. The CDR3 spans 14 residues. This clonotype came up once. The data also belong to a second study, concerning T cells in Graves' hyperthyroidism and ophthalmopathy. That paper states: Ophthalmopathy was distinguished from stable hyperthyroidism by 13 V-J signatures.

This material consisted of peripheral blood mononuclear cells (PBMCs), taken at new diagnosis, from a patient treated with antithyroid drugs. The chain recombines TRBV27 with TRBJ2-7; TRBD1 aligns across 10 bases. This receptor was obtained from a woman aged 40 to 55 with Graves disease. CDR3 coding DNA: TGTGCCAGCAGTTTCGGGACAGGGGATCTCGAGCAGTACTTC. Protein: CASSFGTGDLEQYF.